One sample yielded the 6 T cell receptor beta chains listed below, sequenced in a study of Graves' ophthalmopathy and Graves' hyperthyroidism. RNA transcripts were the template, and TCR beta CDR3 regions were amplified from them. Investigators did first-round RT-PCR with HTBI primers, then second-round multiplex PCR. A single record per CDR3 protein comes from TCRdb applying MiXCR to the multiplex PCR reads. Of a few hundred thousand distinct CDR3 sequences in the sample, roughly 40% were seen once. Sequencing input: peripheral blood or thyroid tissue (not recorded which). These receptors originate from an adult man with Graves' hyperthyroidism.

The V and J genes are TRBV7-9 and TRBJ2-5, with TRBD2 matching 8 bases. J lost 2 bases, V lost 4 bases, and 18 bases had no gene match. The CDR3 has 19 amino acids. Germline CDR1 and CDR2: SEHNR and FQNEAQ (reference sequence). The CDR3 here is CASSSGLGTRGGIQETQYF. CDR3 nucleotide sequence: TGTGCCAGCAGCTCCGGGCTAGGGACTAGGGGGGGGATACAAGAGACCCAGTACTTC.

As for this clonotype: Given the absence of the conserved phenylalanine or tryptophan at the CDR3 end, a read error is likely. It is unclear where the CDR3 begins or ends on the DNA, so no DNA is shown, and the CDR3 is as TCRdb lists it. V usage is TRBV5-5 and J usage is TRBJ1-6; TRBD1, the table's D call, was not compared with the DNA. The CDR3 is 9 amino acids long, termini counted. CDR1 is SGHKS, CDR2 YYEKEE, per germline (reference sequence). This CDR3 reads CASSLAPGK.

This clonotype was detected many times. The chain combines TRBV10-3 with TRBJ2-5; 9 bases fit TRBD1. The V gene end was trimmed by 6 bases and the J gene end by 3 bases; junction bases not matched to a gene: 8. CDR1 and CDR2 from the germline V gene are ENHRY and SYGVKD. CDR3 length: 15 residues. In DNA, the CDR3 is TGTGCCATCAGACCCTTCTGGGACAGGGAAGAGACCCAGTACTTC. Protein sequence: CAIRPFWDREETQYF.

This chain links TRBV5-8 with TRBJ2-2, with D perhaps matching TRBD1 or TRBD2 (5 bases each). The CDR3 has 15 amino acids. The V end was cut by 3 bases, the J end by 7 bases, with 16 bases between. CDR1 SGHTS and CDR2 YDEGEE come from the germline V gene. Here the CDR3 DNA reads TGTGCCAGCAGCTCTGGGGGAGAGGTGGTCGGGGAGCTGTTTTTT. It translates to CASSSGGEVVGELFF.

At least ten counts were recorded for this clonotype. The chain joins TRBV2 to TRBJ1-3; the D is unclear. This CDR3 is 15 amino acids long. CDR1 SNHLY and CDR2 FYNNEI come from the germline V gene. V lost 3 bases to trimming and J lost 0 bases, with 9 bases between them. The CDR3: CASSDPGDSGNTIYF. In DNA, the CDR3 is TGTGCCAGCAGTGACCCGGGAGACTCTGGAAACACCATATATTTT. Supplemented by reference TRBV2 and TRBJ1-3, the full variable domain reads EPEVTQTPSHQVTQMGQEVILRCVPISNHLYFYWYRQILGQKVEFLVSFYNNEISEKSEIFDDQFSVERPDGSNFTLKIRSTKLEDSAMYFCASSDPGDSGNTIYFGEGSWLTVV.

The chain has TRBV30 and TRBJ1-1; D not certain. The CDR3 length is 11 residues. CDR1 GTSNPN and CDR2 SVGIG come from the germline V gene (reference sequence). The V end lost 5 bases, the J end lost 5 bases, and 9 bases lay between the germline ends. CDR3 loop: CAWVLGTEAFF. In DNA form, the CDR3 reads TGTGCCTGGGTTTTAGGAACTGAAGCTTTCTTT.